This T cell receptor beta chain derives from a study of blood T cell repertoires in COVID-19. Clones were read by immunoSEQ multiplex PCR, and TCRdb kept only the in-frame ones, dropping some. The sample carries under 150,000 clones, 85% recorded once. Germline loops: CDR1 MNHEY, CDR2 SVGAGI. The CDR3 is made up of 14 amino acids. Trimming cost V 5 bases and J 5 bases, with 15 bases left between them. The source is a woman in her thirties or forties who had recovered from COVID-19. The chain carries TRBV6-5 and TRBJ2-5; D perhaps matches TRBD1 (5 bases). Sequencing was performed on PBMCs or T cells enriched from blood (not recorded which). The CDR3 protein is CASSKNRLAETQYF. The CDR3 DNA reads as TGTGCCAGCAGTAAAAACAGGTTGGCTGAGACCCAGTACTTC.